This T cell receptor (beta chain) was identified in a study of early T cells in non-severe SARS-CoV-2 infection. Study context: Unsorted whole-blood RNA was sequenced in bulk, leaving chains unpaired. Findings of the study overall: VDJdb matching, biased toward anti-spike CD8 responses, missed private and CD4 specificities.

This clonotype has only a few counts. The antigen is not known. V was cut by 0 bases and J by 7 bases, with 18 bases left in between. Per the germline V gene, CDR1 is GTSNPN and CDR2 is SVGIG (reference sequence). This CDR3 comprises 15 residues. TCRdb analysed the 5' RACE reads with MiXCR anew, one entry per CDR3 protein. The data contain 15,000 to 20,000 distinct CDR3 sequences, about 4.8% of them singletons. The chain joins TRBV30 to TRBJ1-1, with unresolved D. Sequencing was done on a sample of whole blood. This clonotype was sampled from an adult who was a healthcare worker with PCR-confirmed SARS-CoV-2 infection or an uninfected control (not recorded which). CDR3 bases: TGTGCCTGGAGTGTCGAGTCTGATCTTGGCCATGAAGCTTTCTTT. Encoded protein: CAWSVESDLGHEAFF.